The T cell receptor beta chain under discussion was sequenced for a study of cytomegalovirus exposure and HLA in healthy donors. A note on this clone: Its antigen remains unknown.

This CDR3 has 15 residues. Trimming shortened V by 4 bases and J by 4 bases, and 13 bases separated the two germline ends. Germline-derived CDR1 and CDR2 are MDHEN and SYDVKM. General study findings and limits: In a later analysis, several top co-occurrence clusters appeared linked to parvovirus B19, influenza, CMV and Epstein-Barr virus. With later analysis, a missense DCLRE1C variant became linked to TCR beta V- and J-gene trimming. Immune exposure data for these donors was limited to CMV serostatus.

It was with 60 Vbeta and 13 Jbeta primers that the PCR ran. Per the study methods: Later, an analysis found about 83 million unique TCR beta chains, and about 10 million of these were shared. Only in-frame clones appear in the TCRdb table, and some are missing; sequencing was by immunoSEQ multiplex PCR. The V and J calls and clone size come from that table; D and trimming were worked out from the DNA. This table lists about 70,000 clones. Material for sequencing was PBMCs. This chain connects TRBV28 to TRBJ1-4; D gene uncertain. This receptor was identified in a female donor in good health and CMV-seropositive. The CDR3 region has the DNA TGTGCCAGCAGTTCCCCACAAGACTTTAATGAAAAACTGTTTTTT. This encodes CASSSPQDFNEKLFF.